These 25 T cell receptor beta chains originate from one sample sequenced in a study of OX40 agonist ivuxolimab in advanced cancers. Some clones are missing from TCRdb's copy, which holds only in-frame ones; the method was immunoSEQ multiplex PCR. The data show around 26,000 clones, with 70% to 90% seen just once and around 22% held by the top ten. Sequences were derived from CD4+ or CD8+ T cells sorted from blood, sampled in a trial of the OX40 agonist ivuxolimab. These receptors all come from an adult with an advanced solid tumor such as melanoma, head and neck, liver or kidney cancer.

A single count supports this clone. The V and J genes are TRBV5-1 and TRBJ1-5; 8 bases align to TRBD1. Germline CDR1 reads SGHRS; CDR2 reads YFSETQ. This CDR3 region has 12 residues. Losses at the gene ends were 3 bases for V and 9 bases for J; bases not matched to a gene: 2. CDR3 coding DNA: TGCGCCAGCAGCTCACAGGGGGGGCCCCAGCATTTT. It encodes CASSSQGGPQHF.

The chain couples TRBV28 to TRBJ2-2; TRBD1 aligns across 10 bases. V gave up 2 bases and J gave up 5 bases; unmatched junction bases: 5. CDR3 size: 16 residues. Per germline, CDR1 MDHEN and CDR2 SYDVKM. In DNA form, the CDR3 reads TGTGCCAGCAGTTTACCCGGACAGGGGGGAACCGGGGAGCTGTTTTTT. The encoded protein is CASSLPGQGGTGELFF. The variable domain in full, completed from reference TRBV28 and TRBJ2-2, reads DVKVTQSSRYLVKRTGEKVFLECVQDMDHENMFWYRQDPGLGLRLIYFSYDVKMKEKGDIPEGYSVSREKKERFSLILESASTNQTSMYLCASSLPGQGGTGELFFGEGSRLTVL.

This chain joins TRBV28 and TRBJ2-7; 7 bases fit TRBD1. This CDR3 comprises 14 residues. Losses at the gene ends were 7 bases for V and 4 bases for J; bases not matched to a gene: 10. Germline assignment: CDR1 MDHEN and CDR2 SYDVKM. The CDR3: CASTQTGSGYEQYF. The CDR3, as DNA: TGTGCCAGCACTCAGACAGGGTCGGGGTACGAGCAGTACTTC.

The chain is built from TRBV12-5 and TRBJ2-2; 9 bases fit TRBD1. The CDR3 spans 16 residues. V dropped 3 bases and J dropped 4; count of bases not matched to a gene: 6. Looked up from germline, CDR1 is LGHNT and CDR2 is FRNRAP. The CDR3 here is CASGFLTGGITGELFF. The CDR3 DNA reads TGTGCTAGTGGTTTCTTGACAGGGGGAATCACCGGGGAGCTGTTTTTT.

This clone was picked up one time. The V call is TRBV7-8, the J call TRBJ2-7; the D is unclear. There are 13 residues in the CDR3. Germline V gene lookup returns CDR1 SGHVS and CDR2 FQNEAQ. V lost 6 bases to trimming and J lost 7 bases, with 16 bases between them. The CDR3 spells CASSYTPGPEQYF. For the CDR3, the DNA is TGTGCCAGCAGTTATACTCCGGGCCCGGAGCAGTACTTC.

This clone has more than one count but fewer than ten. V gene TRBV2 combines with J gene TRBJ1-5; 8 nucleotides line up with TRBD1. Unmatched junction bases numbered 7, after V lost 5 bases and J lost 4 bases. The CDR3 totals 15 residues. Germline V gene data show CDR1 as SNHLY and CDR2 as FYNNEI. The CDR3 DNA sequence: TGTGCCAGCAGTCCCAGGGGGCTCGGGAATCAGCCCCAGCATTTT. Translation: CASSPRGLGNQPQHF.

The rearrangement links TRBV4-3 to TRBJ1-1; no clear D gene. The CDR3 runs 15 residues. The V end was cut by 4 bases, the J end by 1 base, with 13 bases between. The germline gives CDR1 LGHNA, CDR2 YSLEER. The DNA for the CDR3 is TGCGCCAGCAGCCCACTAACGGAGGGGAACACTGAAGCTTTCTTT. Its translation: CASSPLTEGNTEAFF.

The chain joins TRBV6-1 to TRBJ2-3; no firm D call. V lost 1 base and J 0 bases, leaving 8 bases between the germline ends. The CDR3 covers 15 residues. Germline V gene sequence: CDR1 MNHNS, CDR2 SASEGT. CDR3 region: CASSEGVGSTDTQYF. In DNA, the CDR3 is TGTGCCAGCAGTGAAGGGGTAGGGAGCACAGATACGCAGTATTTT.

The chain recombines TRBV28 with TRBJ1-2; D possibly corresponds to TRBD1 (6 bases). The CDR3 is made up of 14 amino acids. Germline CDR1 is MDHEN and CDR2 is SYDVKM. V gave up 3 bases and J gave up 0 bases, with 8 bases separating them. CDR3 loop: CASSFAGANYGYTF. The CDR3 region has the DNA TGTGCCAGCAGTTTCGCAGGGGCTAACTATGGCTACACCTTC.

Here the CDR3 reads CASSQISGLYEQYF. The CDR3 nucleotides read TGCGCCAGCAGCCAAATATCGGGGCTATACGAGCAGTACTTC. This sequence joins TRBV4-1 and TRBJ2-7; D is tentatively TRBD1 or TRBD2 (5 bases each). There are 14 residues in the CDR3. Germline assignment: CDR1 MGHRA and CDR2 YSYEKL. Deletions cut 2 bases from V and 4 bases from J, with 12 bases between.

CDR3 protein: CASSYSHGQFEAFF. CDR3 sequence (DNA): TGTGCCAGCAGTTACTCTCACGGTCAGTTTGAAGCTTTCTTT. V is TRBV6-5 and J is TRBJ1-1; no definite D call. Trimming took off 0 bases at V and 7 bases at J, with 12 bases between the two ends. Per germline, CDR1 MNHEY and CDR2 SVGAGI. The CDR3 loop spans 14 amino acids.

The chain combines TRBV5-5 with TRBJ2-3; 7 bases agree with TRBD2. The germline V gene has CDR1 SGHKS and CDR2 YYEKEE (reference sequence). CDR3 length: 15 amino acids. After removal of 3 bases from V and 0 bases from J, the junction contained 4 bases not matched to a gene. CDR3 in amino acids: CASSSGRFSTDTQYF. The CDR3 nucleotides read TGTGCCAGCAGCTCCGGGAGGTTTAGCACAGATACGCAGTATTTT.

The CDR3 spells CASSLVGTGFHQQETQYF. The CDR3, as DNA: TGTGCCAGCAGTTTAGTCGGGACAGGGTTTCACCAACAAGAGACCCAGTACTTC. This chain joins TRBV28 and TRBJ2-5, with 9 bases identical to TRBD1. V lost 2 bases, J lost 2 bases, and 12 bases stayed unmatched. Germline CDR1 is MDHEN and CDR2 is SYDVKM. The CDR3 spans 18 residues.

This sequence joins TRBV10-3 and TRBJ2-2; D remains unclear. The CDR3 is made up of 13 amino acids. Per the germline V gene, CDR1 is ENHRY and CDR2 is SYGVKD. V was pared by 7 bases and J by 1 base, with 7 bases between. Here the CDR3 reads CAITTRNTGELFF. The CDR3 region has the DNA TGTGCCATCACCACCAGGAACACCGGGGAGCTGTTTTTT.

The rearrangement links TRBV6-6 to TRBJ2-7, with TRBD1 identical over 7 bases. This CDR3 region has 15 residues. Looked up from germline, CDR1 is MNHNY and CDR2 is SVGAGI (reference sequence). With 0 bases clipped from V and 2 bases from J, the junction kept 4 bases outside the gene matches. CDR3 loop: CASSYSPTGTYEQYF. CDR3 DNA: TGTGCCAGCAGTTACTCCCCGACAGGGACCTACGAGCAGTACTTC.

This clone is a singleton in its sample. The chain has TRBV7-2 and TRBJ2-7; no firm D call. The CDR3 is made up of 12 amino acids. V gave up 5 bases and J gave up 0 bases, with 5 bases separating them. Germline V lookup: CDR1 SGHTA, CDR2 FQGNSA. CDR3 amino acids: CASSPSSYEQYF. In nucleotides, the CDR3 is TGTGCCAGCAGCCCCAGCTCCTACGAGCAGTACTTC.

The genes are TRBV28 and TRBJ1-2; a possible D gene is TRBD1 (6 bases). The length of the CDR3 is 17 residues. CDR1 MDHEN and CDR2 SYDVKM come from the germline V gene. The V end lost 6 bases, the J end lost 4 bases, and 24 bases lay between the germline ends. The CDR3 region is CASSPAEGVGMGYGYTF. The DNA of the CDR3 is TGTGCCAGCAGCCCCGCGGAGGGGGTGGGGATGGGCTATGGCTACACCTTC.

The chain joins TRBV30 to TRBJ1-4; tentatively, D is TRBD1 (5 bases). The CDR3 is 17 amino acids. From germline, CDR1 is GTSNPN and CDR2 SVGIG (reference sequence). Trimming stripped 3 bases from V and 0 bases from J, with 17 bases between. The CDR3 coding sequence is TGTGCCTGGAGGGACAACGGGTTAACCGCAACTAATGAAAAACTGTTTTTT. The encoded protein is CAWRDNGLTATNEKLFF. The whole variable domain, filled in from reference TRBV30 and TRBJ1-4, reads SQTIHQWPATLVQPVGSPLSLECTVEGTSNPNLYWYRQAAGRGLQLLFYSVGIGQISSEVPQNLSASRPQDRQFILSSKKLLLSDSGFYLCAWRDNGLTATNEKLFFGSGTQLSVL.

The V and J genes are TRBV11-2 and TRBJ2-1; 11 bases match TRBD1. The CDR3 sequence is 15 residues long. Per germline, CDR1 SGHAT and CDR2 FQNNGV. Losses at the gene ends were 7 bases for V and 4 bases for J; bases not matched to a gene: 6. The CDR3 DNA sequence: TGTGCCAGCAATGAGGACAGGGGGCTTTACAATGAGCAGTTCTTC. Translation gives CASNEDRGLYNEQFF.

The rearrangement uses TRBV27 and TRBJ1-4; 7 bases are a match to TRBD1. Germline CDR1 is MNHEY and CDR2 is SMNVEV (reference sequence). V lost 3 bases, J lost 0 bases, and 7 bases stayed unmatched. The CDR3 length is 17 residues. CDR3 DNA: TGTGCCAGCAGTTTGAATCAGGGGGATGCAACTAATGAAAAACTGTTTTTT. It is translated as CASSLNQGDATNEKLFF.

V gene TRBV2 combines with J gene TRBJ2-1; D may be TRBD2 (5 bases). This CDR3 contains 13 residues. The ends were cut back, 8 bases at V and 3 bases at J, with 11 bases in the middle. Germline V lookup: CDR1 SNHLY, CDR2 FYNNEI. CDR3 nucleotides: TGTGCCAGCGGTGGGGAGAACTACAATGAGCAGTTCTTC. Protein sequence: CASGGENYNEQFF.

The chain employs TRBV6-5 and TRBJ2-1; the D is unclear. The V gene lost 5 bases and the J gene lost 12 bases, with 23 bases spanning the gap. Germline V gene lookup returns CDR1 MNHEY and CDR2 SVGAGI. This CDR3 contains 15 residues. The CDR3 coding sequence is TGTGCCAGCAGTCCGGGTGACTGGGTGACAATGAGGCAGTTCTTC. It yields the protein CASSPGDWVTMRQFF.

This chain uses TRBV10-2 with TRBJ2-7; D is possibly TRBD2 (6 bases). CDR3 length: 15 amino acids. V was pared by 0 bases and J by 6 bases, with 15 bases between. Germline V gene data show CDR1 as WSHSY and CDR2 as SAAADI. DNA of the CDR3: TGCGCCAGCAGTGAGTCGACTAGTGAATTTGGCGAGCAGTACTTC. Protein sequence: CASSESTSEFGEQYF.

The rearrangement joins TRBV7-2 to TRBJ1-2; no clear D. CDR1 and CDR2 from the germline V gene are SGHTA and FQGNSA. The CDR3 spans 14 residues. The V gene lost 3 bases and the J gene lost 4 bases, with 12 bases spanning the gap. CDR3: CASSFRSGFYGYTF. Here the CDR3 DNA reads TGTGCCAGCAGCTTTAGGTCTGGGTTCTATGGCTACACCTTC.

V is TRBV15 and J is TRBJ1-3; possibly TRBD1 for D (5 bases). This CDR3 has 15 amino acids. Germline CDR1 LNHNV, CDR2 YYDKDF (reference sequence). The germline V and J ends were trimmed by 5 bases and 4 bases, with 15 bases remaining between them. The CDR3 here is CATSSPGREGNTIYF. The CDR3 DNA follows: TGTGCCACCAGCTCTCCAGGGAGGGAAGGAAACACCATATATTTT. The entire variable domain, with the rest obtained from reference TRBV15 and TRBJ1-3, is as follows: DAMVIQNPRYQVTQFGKPVTLSCSQTLNHNVMYWYQQKSSQAPKLLFHYYDKDFNNEADTPDNFQSRRPNTSFCFLDIRSPGLGDTAMYLCATSSPGREGNTIYFGEGSWLTVV.